This TCR beta chain stems from a study of blood T cell repertoires in COVID-19. Study processing details: Quantification of nucleated cells was approximated via reference gene primer amplification. Profiling relied on immunoSEQ multiplex PCR, and the TCRdb table lists in-frame clones only, not all of them. V, J and clone size are those of that table, while D and trimming were read from the DNA. The sample yields about 24,000 clones, roughly nine tenths seen once. The CDR3 is 16 amino acids. V was pared by 5 bases and J by 4 bases, with 20 bases between. CDR1 is SGHNT and CDR2 is YYREEE in the germline V gene (reference sequence). This clone has more than one count but fewer than ten.

Specimen: peripheral blood. V is TRBV5-4 and J is TRBJ2-3; tentatively, D is TRBD2 (5 bases). The clonotype was recovered from a human donor in a cohort sampled during active COVID-19. This CDR3 is CASRPGENRASDTQYF. CDR3 DNA: TGTGCCAGCAGGCCCGGGGAAAATAGGGCGTCAGATACGCAGTATTTT.